These 15 T cell receptor beta chains share one sample of origin, sequenced in a study of shared clonotypes between healthy human individuals. Produced via immunoSEQ multiplex PCR; TCRdb's table is partial and in-frame only. The sample holds about 980,000 clones, around three quarters seen once. Material: memory CD4+ T cells sorted from blood. Indicated subset: CD45RA-negative fraction. The receptors were sampled from a man younger than 35 in good health.

J is TRBJ2-1 and V is TRBV1; the D segment call TRBD2 is taken from the table without a DNA check. TRBV1 is a listed pseudogene. The CDR3 consists of 17 residues. CDR3 region: CTSSQVSALAVYNEQFF. The DNA for the CDR3 is TGCACCAGCAGCCAAGTGAGCGCACTAGCGGTTTACAATGAGCAGTTCTTC.

The chain uses TRBV7-9 and TRBJ2-1; D not resolved. The CDR3 extends over 12 amino acids. V shed 5 bases and J shed 9 bases, with 11 bases lying between them. Germline values: CDR1 SEHNR, CDR2 FQNEAQ (reference sequence). CDR3 DNA: TGTGCCAGCAGCCTCGATTTTGGTGAGCAGTTCTTC. Its translation is CASSLDFGEQFF.

This clone was counted many times. The rearrangement links TRBV7-2 to TRBJ1-1, with D uncertain. CDR3 length: 13 amino acids. Trimming stripped 1 base from V and 6 bases from J, with 9 bases between. Germline CDR1 is SGHTA and CDR2 is FQGNSA. The CDR3 sequence: CASSLDLTAEAFF. CDR3 DNA: TGTGCCAGCAGCTTAGATCTAACTGCTGAAGCTTTCTTT.

J is TRBJ1-1 and V is TRBV5-1; D not certain. Trimming stripped 2 bases from V and 1 base from J, with 6 bases between. The CDR3 spans 13 residues. The V gene's germline CDR1 is SGHRS and CDR2 YFSETQ. This chain's CDR3 is CASSLTQNTEAFF. The CDR3 bases are TGCGCCAGCAGCTTAACGCAGAACACTGAAGCTTTCTTT. Using reference TRBV5-1 and TRBJ1-1 for the parts outside the CDR3, the full variable domain is KAGVTQTPRYLIKTRGQQVTLSCSPISGHRSVSWYQQTPGQGLQFLFEYFSETQRNKGNFPGRFSGRQFSNSRSEMNVSTLELGDSALYLCASSLTQNTEAFFGQGTRLTVV.

V and J are TRBV19 and TRBJ1-1; TRBD1 matches 9 bases. V was clipped by 5 bases and J by 5 bases; unmatched bases: 9. The germline V gene encodes CDR1 LNHDA and CDR2 SQIVND (reference sequence). The CDR3 totals 15 residues. Here the CDR3 reads CASSWGQGFGTEAFF. The CDR3 DNA sequence: TGTGCCAGTAGTTGGGGACAGGGCTTCGGAACTGAAGCTTTCTTT.

The chain couples TRBV7-2 to TRBJ2-1; a possible D gene is TRBD2 (7 bases). Trimming took off 4 bases at V and 10 bases at J, with 23 bases between the two ends. Germline CDR1 reads SGHTA; CDR2 reads FQGNSA. The CDR3 spans 16 residues. Here the CDR3 DNA reads TGTGCCAGCAGCTGGGGGCCCGGGACTACCACTGGGGAGCAGTTCTTC. Its protein product is CASSWGPGTTTGEQFF.

The genes are TRBV14 and TRBJ2-6, with 7 bases aligning to TRBD1. This CDR3 comprises 16 residues. The germline CDR1 and CDR2 sequences are SGHDN and FVKESK. After removal of 3 bases from V and 0 bases from J, the junction contained 2 bases not matched to a gene. CDR3 amino acids: CASSQGQISGANVLTF. In DNA, the CDR3 is TGTGCCAGCAGCCAGGGACAGATCTCTGGGGCCAACGTCCTGACTTTC.

The chain carries TRBV7-9 and TRBJ2-7; D uncertain. Germline lookup yields CDR1 SEHNR and CDR2 FQNEAQ (reference sequence). The CDR3 has 14 residues. V was pared by 1 base and J by 2 bases, with 9 bases between. The CDR3 sequence is CASSLEAKTYEQYF. CDR3 nucleotide sequence: TGTGCCAGCAGCTTAGAGGCCAAAACCTACGAGCAGTACTTC.

The rearrangement joins TRBV30 to TRBJ2-2; D call uncertain. Trimming took off 0 bases at V and 5 bases at J, with 7 bases between the two ends. The CDR3 is made up of 13 amino acids. The V gene's germline CDR1 is GTSNPN and CDR2 SVGIG (reference sequence). In DNA, the CDR3 is TGTGCCTGGAGTGTAAAGCAAACCGGGGAGCTGTTTTTT. Encoded protein: CAWSVKQTGELFF. Based on the CDR3 plus reference TRBV30 and TRBJ2-2, the full variable domain is SQTIHQWPATLVQPVGSPLSLECTVEGTSNPNLYWYRQAAGRGLQLLFYSVGIGQISSEVPQNLSASRPQDRQFILSSKKLLLSDSGFYLCAWSVKQTGELFFGEGSRLTVL.

The chain uses TRBV6-5 and TRBJ2-2, with D possibly TRBD2 on 6 matching bases. CDR1 is MNHEY, CDR2 SVGAGI, per germline. V lost 7 bases to trimming and J lost 5 bases, with 17 bases between them. The CDR3 loop spans 15 amino acids. The CDR3 DNA reads TGTGCCAGCACAGCGTACGGGAGTAATACCGGGGAGCTGTTTTTT. Protein: CASTAYGSNTGELFF.

The chain recombines TRBV29-1 with TRBJ2-3, with D possibly being TRBD1 or TRBD2 (5 bases each). V lost 4 bases and J lost 4, with 12 bases in between. The CDR3 is made up of 13 amino acids. The germline V gene encodes CDR1 SQVTM and CDR2 ANQGSEA. The CDR3 DNA reads as TGCAGCGTTGTTCTGGGGGTCCCAGATACGCAGTATTTT. Protein: CSVVLGVPDTQYF.

V gene TRBV6-6 combines with J gene TRBJ2-5; 11 bases line up with TRBD2. The junction had 10 bases not matched to a gene; V was cut back by 6 bases and J by 7 bases. From germline, CDR1 is MNHNY and CDR2 SVGAGI (reference sequence). This CDR3 spans 15 amino acids. The CDR3 DNA sequence: TGTGCCAGCAGCGCGACTAGCGGGACGGGCGTGACCCAGTACTTC. It translates to CASSATSGTGVTQYF.

This clone was picked up one time. The genes are TRBV7-8 and TRBJ2-1, with 8 bases matching TRBD1. The ends lost 0 bases at V and 5 bases at J; junction bases unmatched: 3. Germline V lookup: CDR1 SGHVS, CDR2 FQNEAQ. This CDR3 region has 15 residues. The CDR3 reads CASSLAGQDHNEQFF. In DNA, the CDR3 is TGTGCCAGCAGCTTAGCGGGACAGGACCACAATGAGCAGTTCTTC.

The genes are TRBV7-2 and TRBJ2-2; D is ambiguous. The CDR3 contains 14 residues. The germline V gene encodes CDR1 SGHTA and CDR2 FQGNSA. V lost 5 bases to trimming and J lost 4 bases, with 11 bases between them. The CDR3 reads CASSSRLSTGELFF. CDR3 nucleotides: TGTGCCAGCAGCAGTCGACTGAGCACCGGGGAGCTGTTTTTT.

V and J are TRBV13 and TRBJ2-7; D is ambiguous. CDR3 length: 14 residues. The V and J ends lost 1 base and 3 bases respectively, with 10 bases between them. Germline V gene sequence: CDR1 PRHDT, CDR2 FYEKMQ (reference sequence). The CDR3 DNA sequence: TGTGCCAGCAGCTTAGCCCCCTTTATCTACGAGCAGTACTTC. It specifies CASSLAPFIYEQYF.